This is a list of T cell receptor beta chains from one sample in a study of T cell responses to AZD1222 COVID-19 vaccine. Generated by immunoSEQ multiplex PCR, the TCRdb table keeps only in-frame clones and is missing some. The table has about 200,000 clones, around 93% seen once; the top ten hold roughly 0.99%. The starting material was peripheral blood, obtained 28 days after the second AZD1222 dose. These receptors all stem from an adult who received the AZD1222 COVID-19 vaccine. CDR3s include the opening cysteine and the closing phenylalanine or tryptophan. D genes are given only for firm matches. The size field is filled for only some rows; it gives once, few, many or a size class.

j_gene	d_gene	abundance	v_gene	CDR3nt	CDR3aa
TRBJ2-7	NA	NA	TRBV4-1	TGCGCCAGCAGCCAAGGTCTAGGGAGATACGACGAGCAGTACTTC	CASSQGLGRYDEQYF
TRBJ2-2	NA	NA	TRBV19	TGTGCCAGTGCAGGGCTCTCCGGGGAGCTGTTTTTT	CASAGLSGELFF
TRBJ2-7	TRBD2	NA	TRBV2	TGTGCCAGCAGTACCCCGGGAGGGAGATCCTACGAGCAGTACTTC	CASSTPGGRSYEQYF
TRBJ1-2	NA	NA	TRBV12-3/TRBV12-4	TGTGCCAGCAGGCCGCTACAGGGATATGGCTACACCTTC	CASRPLQGYGYTF
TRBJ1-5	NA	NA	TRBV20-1	TGCAGTGCTAGTGGTTCCAATCAGCCCCAGCATTTT	CSASGSNQPQHF
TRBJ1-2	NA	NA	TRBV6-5	TGTGCCAGCAGCTCTCAAGGGGGGGATGGCTACACCTTC	CASSSQGGDGYTF
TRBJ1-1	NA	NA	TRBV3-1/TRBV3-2	TGTGCCAGCAGCCAATCCCCGAGTGAAGCTTTCTTT	CASSQSPSEAFF
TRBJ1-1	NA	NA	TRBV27	TGTGCCAGCAGTTCCAGGACTATGAACACTGAAGCTTTCTTT	CASSSRTMNTEAFF
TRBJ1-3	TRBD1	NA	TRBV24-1	TGTGCCACGTACAGGGGGTCAGGAAACACCATATATTTT	CATYRGSGNTIYF
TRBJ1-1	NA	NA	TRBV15	TGTGCCACCAGCAGAGATCAAAGGGGTACTGAAGCTTTCTTT	CATSRDQRGTEAFF
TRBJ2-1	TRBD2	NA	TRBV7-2	TGTGCCAGCAGCCAAATTAGCGGGGGCTACAATGAGCAGTTCTTC	CASSQISGGYNEQFF
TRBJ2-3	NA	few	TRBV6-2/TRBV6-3	TGTGCCAGCAGTTTTTCCCCTCCGCAGTATTTT	CASSFSPPQYF
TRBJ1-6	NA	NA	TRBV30	TGTGCCTGGAGTGCTGAGACCTATAATTCACCCCTCCACTTT	CAWSAETYNSPLHF
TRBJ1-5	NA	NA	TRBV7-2	TGTGCCAGCAGCCTTAGCGCATCCAGGGCCAATCAGCCCCAGCATTTT	CASSLSASRANQPQHF
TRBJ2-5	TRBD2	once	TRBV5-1	TGCGCCAGCAGCACTAGCGGGGGGGCAGAGACCCAGTACTTC	CASSTSGGAETQYF
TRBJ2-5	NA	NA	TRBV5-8	TGTGCCAGCAGCTTGGGAGGGGCCCAGGCCGGAGAGACCCAGTACTTC	CASSLGGAQAGETQYF
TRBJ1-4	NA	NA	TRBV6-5	TGTGCCAGCAGATCCCTTGGTGGGGTGGGTGAAAAACTGTTTTTT	CASRSLGGVGEKLFF
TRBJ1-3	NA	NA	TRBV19	TGTGCCAGTAGTATTCGGGTCTCTGGAAACACCATATATTTT	CASSIRVSGNTIYF
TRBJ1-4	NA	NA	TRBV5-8	TGTGCCAGCAGCTTGAACGGTAATGAAAAACTGTTTTTT	CASSLNGNEKLFF
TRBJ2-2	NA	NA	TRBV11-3	TGTGCCAGCAGTCCCCTCGGTGGGGTAAACACCGGGGAGCTGTTTTTT	CASSPLGGVNTGELFF
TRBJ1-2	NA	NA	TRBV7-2	TGTGCCAGCAGCTTAAGTTTGGGTGCAGGCTACACCTTC	CASSLSLGAGYTF
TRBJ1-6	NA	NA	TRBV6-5	TGTGCCAGCAGTTACTGGGGTAATAATTCACCCCTCCACTTT	CASSYWGNNSPLHF
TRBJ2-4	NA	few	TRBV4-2	TGTGCCAGCAGCCAAGATCGTGGGCGGGGAGTAAAAAACATTCAGTACTTC	CASSQDRGRGVKNIQYF
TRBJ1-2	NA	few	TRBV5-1	TGCGCCAGTCACACACAGGGACGGGGCTACACCTTC	CASHTQGRGYTF
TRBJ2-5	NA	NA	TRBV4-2	TGTGCCAGCAGCCAAGATAGGCGGCGAGAGACCCAGTACTTC	CASSQDRRRETQYF
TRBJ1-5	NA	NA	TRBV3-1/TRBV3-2	TGTGCCAGCAGCCAAGGAAGGAATCAGCCCCAGCATTTT	CASSQGRNQPQHF
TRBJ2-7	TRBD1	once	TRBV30	TGTGCCTGGCGGGCAGGGGGCGGTTACGAGCAGTACTTC	CAWRAGGGYEQYF
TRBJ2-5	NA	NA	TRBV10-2	TGCGCCAGCAGTTCAGGGGACGAGACCCAGTACTTC	CASSSGDETQYF
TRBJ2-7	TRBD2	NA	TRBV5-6	TGTGCCAGCAGCAGGACTAGCTACGAGCAGTACTTC	CASSRTSYEQYF
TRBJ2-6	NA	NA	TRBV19	TGTGCCAGTAGTATTGGGCAGGCCTTTCCTCGGGGGGCCAACGTCCTGACTTTC	CASSIGQAFPRGANVLTF
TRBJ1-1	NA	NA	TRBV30	TGTGCCTGGAGTCCAACCTGGGCCGAAGCTTTCTTT	CAWSPTWAEAFF
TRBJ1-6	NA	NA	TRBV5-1	TGCGCCAGCAGCTTGGCGGGATCCTATAATTCACCCCTCCACTTT	CASSLAGSYNSPLHF
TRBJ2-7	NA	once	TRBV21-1	TGTGCCAGCAGCAGTCCCCACGCTAGCGGTAACTACGAGCAGTACTTC	CASSSPHASGNYEQYF
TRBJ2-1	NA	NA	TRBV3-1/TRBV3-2	TGTGCCAGCAGCCAACAGGGGGGCCACAATGAGCAGTTCTTC	CASSQQGGHNEQFF
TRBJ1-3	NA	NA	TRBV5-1	TGCGCCAGCAGCTTGGGTGATTCTGGAAACACCATATATTTT	CASSLGDSGNTIYF
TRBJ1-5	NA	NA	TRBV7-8	TGTGCCAGCACCCAACGGGCAGGGAAGAATAGCAATCAGCCCCAGCATTTT	CASTQRAGKNSNQPQHF
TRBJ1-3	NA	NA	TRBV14	TGTGCCAGCAGCCAAGTGGGAGTTTTAGCCTCTGGAAACACCATATATTTT	CASSQVGVLASGNTIYF
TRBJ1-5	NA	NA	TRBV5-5	TGTGCCAGCAGCTTGGACCCCTTCCCTGATCAGCCCCAGCATTTT	CASSLDPFPDQPQHF
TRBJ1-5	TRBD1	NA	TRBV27	TGTGCCAGCAGTTTAAATTACAGGGGGGACCAGCCCCAGCATTTT	CASSLNYRGDQPQHF
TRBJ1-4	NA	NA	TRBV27	TGTGCCAGCAGTTTATCGGGGACGGGGGCTTGGGAAAAACTGTTTTTT	CASSLSGTGAWEKLFF
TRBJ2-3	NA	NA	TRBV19	TGTGCCAGTAGTATGGGGGCAGCCATGGATACGCAGTATTTT	CASSMGAAMDTQYF
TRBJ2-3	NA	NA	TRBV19	TGTGCCAGTAACATCACGGGACGACGGGAGTATTTT	CASNITGRREYF
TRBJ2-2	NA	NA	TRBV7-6	TGTGCCAGCAGCTTAGTTTTCGGGGAGCTGTTTTTT	CASSLVFGELFF
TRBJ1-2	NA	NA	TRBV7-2	TGTGCCAGCAGCTCTAACCGGGGAGGGAACTATGGCTACACCTTC	CASSSNRGGNYGYTF
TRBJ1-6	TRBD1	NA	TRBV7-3	TGTGCCAGCAGCTTAACCGGACAGGGTAATTCACCCCTCCACTTT	CASSLTGQGNSPLHF
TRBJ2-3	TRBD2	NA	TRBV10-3	TGTGCCATCAGTGACTCGGAAGGACTAGCGGGGGGAACAGATACGCAGTATTTT	CAISDSEGLAGGTDTQYF
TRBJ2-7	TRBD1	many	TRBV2	TGTGCCAGCAAAAGGGGGCAGTACGAGCAGTACTTC	CASKRGQYEQYF
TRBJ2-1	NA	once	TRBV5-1	TGCGCCAGCAGTCAGGGCTTAGTAGGGGAGCAGTTCTTC	CASSQGLVGEQFF
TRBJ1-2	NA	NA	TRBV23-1	TGCGCCAGCAGTCAATCCTCGGGAGTGGAGGGCTACACCTTC	CASSQSSGVEGYTF
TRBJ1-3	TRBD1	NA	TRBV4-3	TGCGCCAGCAGCCAAGGGCCAGGACAGGGCGCTGGAAACACCATATATTTT	CASSQGPGQGAGNTIYF
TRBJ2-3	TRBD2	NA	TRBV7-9	TGTGCTACTCCGGCTCGAGCGGGGGTGAGCACAGATACGCAGTATTTT	CATPARAGVSTDTQYF
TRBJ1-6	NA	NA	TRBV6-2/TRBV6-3	TGTGCCAGCAGTTACTCTCAGGTCTGGAATTCACCCCTCCACTTT	CASSYSQVWNSPLHF
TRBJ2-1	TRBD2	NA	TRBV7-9	TGTGCCAGCAGCAACCGGTTGGGGCTAGCGGACTACAATGAGCAGTTCTTC	CASSNRLGLADYNEQFF
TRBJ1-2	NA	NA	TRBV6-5	TGTGCCAGCCCGGGGCTCACTGCTAACTATGGCTACACCTTC	CASPGLTANYGYTF
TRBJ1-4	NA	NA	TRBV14	TGTGCCAGCAGCCAAGGATTTGGGACTGTGTTTGAAAAACTGTTTTTT	CASSQGFGTVFEKLFF
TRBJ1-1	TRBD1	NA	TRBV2	TGTGCCAAGGGACAGGGGAACACTGAAGCTTTCTTT	CAKGQGNTEAFF